This section outlines one TCR beta chain sequence together with its context. The germline V gene encodes CDR1 SGDLS and CDR2 YYNGEE. The V gene lost 0 bases and the J gene lost 1 base, with 7 bases spanning the gap. The CDR3 sequence is 14 residues long. Per the original methods: By means of reference gene primer amplification, nucleated cell counts were estimated. The protocol was immunoSEQ multiplex PCR, while the TCRdb copy is restricted to in-frame clones and leaves out a portion. V and J calls and clone size are given by that table; D and trimming were obtained from the DNA. The sample lists over 50,000 clones, approximately 83% occurring once. The data belong to a study of blood T cell repertoires in COVID-19.

The sample was peripheral blood. The TCR sequence derives from a human donor in a cohort sampled during active COVID-19. This rearrangement joins TRBV9 to TRBJ1-1; possible D gene TRBD1, 5 bases. The CDR3, as DNA: TGTGCCAGCAGCGTAGCCCAGGGGAACACTGAAGCTTTCTTT. It encodes CASSVAQGNTEAFF.